What follows are 7 T cell receptor beta chains derived from one specimen sequenced in a study of T cells after yellow fever vaccination. TCRdb re-called the 5' RACE reads through MiXCR, storing one row per CDR3 protein. The sample has 450,000 to 550,000 distinct CDR3 sequences, less than 25% seen once. The sequenced sample was PBMCs, obtained around 3 weeks after the first yellow fever vaccination. The origin of the receptors is a man between 18 and 29 years old who received the YFV17D yellow fever vaccine.

CDR3: CASSEGQDPGNTIYF. The CDR3 DNA is TGTGCCAGCAGCGAGGGACAGGACCCTGGAAACACCATATATTTT. This chain uses TRBV7-2 with TRBJ1-3, with 8 bases lining up with TRBD1. CDR3 length: 15 residues. The V gene's germline CDR1 is SGHTA and CDR2 FQGNSA. V lost 5 bases, J lost 2 bases, and 5 bases stayed unmatched. Drawing the rest from reference TRBV7-2 and TRBJ1-3, the complete variable domain is GAGVSQSPSNKVTEKGKDVELRCDPISGHTALYWYRQSLGQGLEFLIYFQGNSAPDKSGLPSDRFSAERTGGSVSTLTIQRTQQEDSAVYLCASSEGQDPGNTIYFGEGSWLTVV.

This clonotype has more than one count but fewer than ten. The V call is TRBV14, the J call TRBJ2-1; D may be TRBD2 (5 bases). Germline CDR1 and CDR2: SGHDN and FVKESK. The CDR3 runs to 14 residues. The germline V and J ends were trimmed by 4 bases and 7 bases, with 14 bases remaining between them. The CDR3 region is CASSLRGEYNEQFF. The CDR3 nucleotides read TGTGCCAGCAGCCTACGGGGAGAGTATAATGAGCAGTTCTTC.

The chain links TRBV4-1 to TRBJ2-7; D is undetermined. V was pared by 1 base and J by 3 bases, with 13 bases between. This CDR3 comprises 15 residues. CDR1 and CDR2 from the germline V gene are MGHRA and YSYEKL. CDR3 in DNA: TGCGCCAGCAGCCAAGTCCTGGGTGCTGTCTACGAGCAGTACTTC. Its protein is CASSQVLGAVYEQYF.

In this sample, this clonotype turned up many times. The J gene is TRBJ2-5, the V gene TRBV12-3 or TRBV12-4; maybe TRBD2 (6 bases). This CDR3 is 14 amino acids long. Trimming removed 2 bases at V and 2 bases at J, with 9 bases between. CDR3 residues: CASSLRAGQETQYF. The CDR3 DNA is TGTGCCAGCAGTTTAAGGGCGGGGCAAGAGACCCAGTACTTC.

This clonotype has just a few counts. J is TRBJ1-5 and V is TRBV4-1; D gene unclear. The germline V gene encodes CDR1 MGHRA and CDR2 YSYEKL. Trimming stripped 2 bases from V and 3 bases from J, with 11 bases between. The CDR3 consists of 15 residues. The DNA of the CDR3 is TGCGCCAGCAGCCAACCATACCGAGACAATCAGCCCCAGCATTTT. Translated: CASSQPYRDNQPQHF.

This sequence joins TRBV7-9 and TRBJ1-1; the D gene is possibly TRBD1 (5 bases). The CDR3 is 16 residues long. Germline V gene data show CDR1 as SEHNR and CDR2 as FQNEAQ (reference sequence). Trimming left V 0 bases short and J 0 bases short, with 11 bases between. CDR3 loop: CASSLARGPVNTEAFF. The CDR3 DNA is TGTGCCAGCAGCTTAGCGAGGGGCCCTGTGAACACTGAAGCTTTCTTT.

This clonotype was observed a few times. This chain uses TRBV28 with TRBJ1-5, with 8 nucleotides matching TRBD1. With 2 bases clipped from V and 4 bases from J, the junction kept 7 bases outside the gene matches. Germline V gene data show CDR1 as MDHEN and CDR2 as SYDVKM. The CDR3 length is 16 residues. CDR3 sequence reads: CASSLQGAVENQPQHF. CDR3 coding DNA: TGTGCCAGCAGTTTACAGGGGGCTGTGGAGAATCAGCCCCAGCATTTT. Looking up the rest from reference TRBV28 and TRBJ1-5 gives the full variable domain: DVKVTQSSRYLVKRTGEKVFLECVQDMDHENMFWYRQDPGLGLRLIYFSYDVKMKEKGDIPEGYSVSREKKERFSLILESASTNQTSMYLCASSLQGAVENQPQHFGDGTRLSIL.